This T cell receptor beta chain was recovered during a study of blood T cell repertoires in COVID-19. Trimming cost V 2 bases and J 2 bases; bases outside gene matches: 6. CDR3 size: 16 residues. The V gene's germline CDR1 is SNHLY and CDR2 FYNNEI. This clone occurred once. TCRdb's copy holds only in-frame clones and misses some; the assay was immunoSEQ multiplex PCR. The sample holds some 220,000 clones, approximately 84% seen once. The specimen was peripheral blood. The gene calls are TRBV2 and TRBJ2-1; 7 bases are a match to TRBD2. The TCR sequence derives from a woman younger than 45 who had recovered from COVID-19. The CDR3 here is CASSELAGVTYNEQFF. The CDR3 bases are TGTGCCAGCAGTGAATTGGCGGGAGTTACCTACAATGAGCAGTTCTTC.